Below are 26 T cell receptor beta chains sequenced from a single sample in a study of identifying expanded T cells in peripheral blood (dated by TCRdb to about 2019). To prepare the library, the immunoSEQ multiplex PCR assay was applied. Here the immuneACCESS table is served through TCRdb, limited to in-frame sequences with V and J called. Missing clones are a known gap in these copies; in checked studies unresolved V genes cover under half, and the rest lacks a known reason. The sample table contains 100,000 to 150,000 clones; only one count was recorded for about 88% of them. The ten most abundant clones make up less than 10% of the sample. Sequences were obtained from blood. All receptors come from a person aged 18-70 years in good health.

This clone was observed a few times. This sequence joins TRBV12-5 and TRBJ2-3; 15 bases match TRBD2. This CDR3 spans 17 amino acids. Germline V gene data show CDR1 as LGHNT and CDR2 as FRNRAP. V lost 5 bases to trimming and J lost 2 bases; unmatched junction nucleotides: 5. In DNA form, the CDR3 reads TGTGCTAGTGGTCCCGGGACTAGCGGGGGGTTCACAGATACGCAGTATTTT. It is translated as CASGPGTSGGFTDTQYF.

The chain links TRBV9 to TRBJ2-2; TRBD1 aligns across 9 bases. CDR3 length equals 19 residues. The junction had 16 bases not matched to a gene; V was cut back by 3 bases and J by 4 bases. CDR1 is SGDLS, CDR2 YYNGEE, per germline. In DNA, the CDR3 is TGTGCCAGCAGCGCGGAAACTCTAGGACAGGGGAGGGGCACCGGGGAGCTGTTTTTT. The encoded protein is CASSAETLGQGRGTGELFF.

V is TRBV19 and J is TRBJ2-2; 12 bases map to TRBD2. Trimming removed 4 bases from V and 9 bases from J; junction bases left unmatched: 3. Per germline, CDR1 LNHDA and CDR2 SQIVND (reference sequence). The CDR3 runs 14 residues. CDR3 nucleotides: TGTGCCAGTAGTAGGACTAGCGGGACCCGGGAGCTGTTTTTT. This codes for CASSRTSGTRELFF.

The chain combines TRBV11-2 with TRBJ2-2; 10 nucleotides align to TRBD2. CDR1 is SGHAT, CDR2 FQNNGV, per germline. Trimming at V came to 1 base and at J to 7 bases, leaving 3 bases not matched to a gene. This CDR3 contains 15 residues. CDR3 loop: CASSLGTSGRGELFF. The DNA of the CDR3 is TGTGCCAGCAGCTTAGGGACTAGCGGTCGCGGGGAGCTGTTTTTT. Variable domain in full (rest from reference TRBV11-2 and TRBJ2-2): EAGVAQSPRYKIIEKRQSVAFWCNPISGHATLYWYQQILGQGPKLLIQFQNNGVVDDSQLPKDRFSAERLKGVDSTLKIQPAKLEDSAVYLCASSLGTSGRGELFFGEGSRLTVL.

In DNA, the CDR3 is TGTGCCAGCTCACCGGGATCCCTAAGGGAGCAGTTCTTC. Translating it yields CASSPGSLREQFF. The chain combines TRBV18 with TRBJ2-1; D is undetermined. With 3 bases removed from V and 10 bases from J, the gap between germline ends came to 13 bases. Germline loops: CDR1 KGHSH, CDR2 LQKENI. The CDR3 extends over 13 amino acids. Filled out from reference TRBV18 and TRBJ2-1, the complete variable domain reads NAGVMQNPRHLVRRRGQEARLRCSPMKGHSHVYWYRQLPEEGLKFMVYLQKENIIDESGMPKERFSAEFPKEGPSILRIQQVVRGDSAAYFCASSPGSLREQFFGPGTRLTVL.

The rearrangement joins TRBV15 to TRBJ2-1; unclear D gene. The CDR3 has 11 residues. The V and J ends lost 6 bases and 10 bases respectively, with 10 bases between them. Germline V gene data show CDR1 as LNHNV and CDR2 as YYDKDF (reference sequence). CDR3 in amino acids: CATSQRLEQFF. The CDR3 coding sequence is TGTGCCACCAGTCAGAGATTAGAGCAGTTCTTC.

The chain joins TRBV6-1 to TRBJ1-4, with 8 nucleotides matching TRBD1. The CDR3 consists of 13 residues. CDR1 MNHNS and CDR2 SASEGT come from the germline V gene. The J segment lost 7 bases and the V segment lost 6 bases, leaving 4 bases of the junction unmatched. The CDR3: CASSGQGGEKLFF. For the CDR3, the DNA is TGTGCCAGCAGCGGACAGGGTGGTGAAAAACTGTTTTTT.

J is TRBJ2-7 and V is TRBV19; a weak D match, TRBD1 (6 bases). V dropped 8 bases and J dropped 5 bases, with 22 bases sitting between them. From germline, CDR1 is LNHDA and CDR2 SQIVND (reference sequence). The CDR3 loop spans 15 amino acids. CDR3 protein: CASASSQGFLDEQYF. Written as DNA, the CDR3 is TGTGCCAGTGCCTCATCACAGGGATTCCTTGACGAGCAGTACTTC.

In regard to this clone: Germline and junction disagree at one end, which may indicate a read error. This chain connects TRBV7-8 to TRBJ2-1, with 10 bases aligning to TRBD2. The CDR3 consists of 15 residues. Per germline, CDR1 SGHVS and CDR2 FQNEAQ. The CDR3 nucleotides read TGTGCCAGCAGCATAGCAGGCGGAGCGGGAGGGCCTAAGTTCTTC. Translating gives CASSIAGGAGGPKFF.

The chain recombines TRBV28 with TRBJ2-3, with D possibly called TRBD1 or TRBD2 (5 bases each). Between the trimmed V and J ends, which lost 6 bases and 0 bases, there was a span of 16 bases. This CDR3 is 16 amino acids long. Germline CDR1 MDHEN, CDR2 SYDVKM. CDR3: CASRGVRGSSTDTQYF. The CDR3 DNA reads TGTGCCAGCAGGGGGGTTCGAGGATCTAGCACAGATACGCAGTATTTT.

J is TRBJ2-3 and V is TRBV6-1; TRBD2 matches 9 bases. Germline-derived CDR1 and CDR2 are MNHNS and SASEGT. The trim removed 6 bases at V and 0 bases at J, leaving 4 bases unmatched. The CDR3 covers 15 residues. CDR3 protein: CASRGLAASTDTQYF. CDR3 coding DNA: TGTGCCAGCAGGGGACTAGCTGCTAGCACAGATACGCAGTATTTT.

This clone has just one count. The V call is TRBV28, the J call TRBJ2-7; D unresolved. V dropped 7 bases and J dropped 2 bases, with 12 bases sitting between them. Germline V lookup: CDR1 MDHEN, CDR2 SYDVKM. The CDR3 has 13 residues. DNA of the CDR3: TGTGCCAGCACCCCCGACATCACCTACGAGCAGTACTTC. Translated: CASTPDITYEQYF.

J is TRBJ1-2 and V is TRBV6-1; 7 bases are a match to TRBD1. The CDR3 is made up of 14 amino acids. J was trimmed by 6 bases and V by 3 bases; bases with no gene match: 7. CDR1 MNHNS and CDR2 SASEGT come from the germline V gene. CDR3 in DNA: TGTGCCAGCAGTGAGGAACAGGGGCGGAATGGCTACACCTTC. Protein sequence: CASSEEQGRNGYTF.

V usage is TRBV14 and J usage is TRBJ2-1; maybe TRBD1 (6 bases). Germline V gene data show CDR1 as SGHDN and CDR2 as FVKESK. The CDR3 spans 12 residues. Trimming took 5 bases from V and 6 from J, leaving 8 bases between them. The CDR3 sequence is CASSKTGNEQFF. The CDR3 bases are TGTGCCAGCAGCAAGACAGGCAATGAGCAGTTCTTC.

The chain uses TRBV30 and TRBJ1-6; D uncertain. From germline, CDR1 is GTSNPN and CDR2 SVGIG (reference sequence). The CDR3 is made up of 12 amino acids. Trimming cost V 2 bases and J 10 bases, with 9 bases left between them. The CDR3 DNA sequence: TGTGCCTGGAGTACGGGATTATCACCCCTCCACTTT. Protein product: CAWSTGLSPLHF.

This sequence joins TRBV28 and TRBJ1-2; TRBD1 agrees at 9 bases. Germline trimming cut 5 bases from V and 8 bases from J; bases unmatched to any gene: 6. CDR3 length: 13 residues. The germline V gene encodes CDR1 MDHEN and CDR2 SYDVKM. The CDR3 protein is CASSSTGGLGYTF. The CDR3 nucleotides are TGTGCCAGCAGTAGTACAGGGGGCCTCGGCTACACCTTC.

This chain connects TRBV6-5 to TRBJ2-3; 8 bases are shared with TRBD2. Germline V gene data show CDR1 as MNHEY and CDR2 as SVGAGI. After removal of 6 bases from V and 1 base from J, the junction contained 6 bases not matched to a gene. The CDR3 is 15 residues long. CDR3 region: CASSGLAGRTDTQYF. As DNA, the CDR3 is TGTGCCAGCAGCGGCCTAGCGGGCCGCACAGATACGCAGTATTTT.

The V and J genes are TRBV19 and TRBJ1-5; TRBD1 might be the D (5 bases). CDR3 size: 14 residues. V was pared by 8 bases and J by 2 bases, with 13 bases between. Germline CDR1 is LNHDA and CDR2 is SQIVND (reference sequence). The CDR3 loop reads CASGGTWGNQPQHF. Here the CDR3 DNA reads TGTGCCAGTGGGGGGACTTGGGGCAATCAGCCCCAGCATTTT.

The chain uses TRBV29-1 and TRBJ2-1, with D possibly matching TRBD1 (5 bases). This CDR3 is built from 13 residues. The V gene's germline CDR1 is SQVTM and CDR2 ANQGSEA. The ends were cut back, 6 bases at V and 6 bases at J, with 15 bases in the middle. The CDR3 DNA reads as TGCAGCGTGGGGCCTTTTAGGCTCAATGAGCAGTTCTTC. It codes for CSVGPFRLNEQFF.

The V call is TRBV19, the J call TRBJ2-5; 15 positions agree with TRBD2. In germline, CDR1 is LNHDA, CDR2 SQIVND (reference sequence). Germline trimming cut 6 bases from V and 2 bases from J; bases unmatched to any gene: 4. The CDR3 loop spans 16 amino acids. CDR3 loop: CASSIGLAGGQETQYF. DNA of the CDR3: TGTGCCAGTAGCATCGGACTAGCGGGAGGGCAAGAGACCCAGTACTTC.

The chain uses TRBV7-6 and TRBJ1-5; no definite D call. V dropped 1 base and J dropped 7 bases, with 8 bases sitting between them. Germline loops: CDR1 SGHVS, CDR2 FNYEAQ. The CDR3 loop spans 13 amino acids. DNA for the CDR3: TGTGCCAGCAGCTTAGGGGGATACCAGCCCCAGCATTTT. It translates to CASSLGGYQPQHF.

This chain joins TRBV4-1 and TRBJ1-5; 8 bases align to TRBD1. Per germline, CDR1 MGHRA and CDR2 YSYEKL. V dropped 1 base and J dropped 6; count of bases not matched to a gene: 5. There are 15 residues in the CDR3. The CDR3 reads CASSQGQGALQPQHF. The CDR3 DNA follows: TGCGCCAGCAGCCAAGGGCAGGGGGCCCTTCAGCCCCAGCATTTT.

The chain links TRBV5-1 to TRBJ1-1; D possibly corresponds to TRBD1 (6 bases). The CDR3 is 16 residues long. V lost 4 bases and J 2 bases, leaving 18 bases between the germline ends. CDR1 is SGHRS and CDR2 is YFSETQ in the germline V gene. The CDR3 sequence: CASSLAGNRANTEAFF. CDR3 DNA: TGCGCCAGCAGCCTAGCAGGGAACAGGGCCAACACTGAAGCTTTCTTT.

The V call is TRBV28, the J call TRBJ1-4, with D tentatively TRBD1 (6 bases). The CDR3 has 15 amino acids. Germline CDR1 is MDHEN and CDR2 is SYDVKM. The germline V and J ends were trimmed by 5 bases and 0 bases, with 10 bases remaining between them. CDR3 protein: CASSQTGATNEKLFF. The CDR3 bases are TGTGCCAGCAGTCAGACAGGCGCAACTAATGAAAAACTGTTTTTT. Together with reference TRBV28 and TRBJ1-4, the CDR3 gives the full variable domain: DVKVTQSSRYLVKRTGEKVFLECVQDMDHENMFWYRQDPGLGLRLIYFSYDVKMKEKGDIPEGYSVSREKKERFSLILESASTNQTSMYLCASSQTGATNEKLFFGSGTQLSVL.

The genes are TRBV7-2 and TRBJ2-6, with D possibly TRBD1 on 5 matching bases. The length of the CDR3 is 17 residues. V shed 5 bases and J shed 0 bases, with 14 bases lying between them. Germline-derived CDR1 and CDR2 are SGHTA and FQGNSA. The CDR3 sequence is CASSAWGGSSGANVLTF. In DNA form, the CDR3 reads TGTGCCAGCAGCGCATGGGGCGGCAGCTCTGGGGCCAACGTCCTGACTTTC.

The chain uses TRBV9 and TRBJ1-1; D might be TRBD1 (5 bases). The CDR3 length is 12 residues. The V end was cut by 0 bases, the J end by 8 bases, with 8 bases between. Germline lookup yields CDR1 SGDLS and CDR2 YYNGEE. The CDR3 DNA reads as TGTGCCAGCAGCGTAGGCGAGGGGGAAGCTTTCTTT. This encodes CASSVGEGEAFF.